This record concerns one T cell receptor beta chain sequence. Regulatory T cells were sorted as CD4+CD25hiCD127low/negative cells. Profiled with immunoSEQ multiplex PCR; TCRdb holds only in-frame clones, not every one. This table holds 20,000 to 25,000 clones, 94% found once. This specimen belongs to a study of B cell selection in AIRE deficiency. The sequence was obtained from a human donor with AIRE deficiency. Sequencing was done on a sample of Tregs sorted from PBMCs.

The CDR3 loop is CASSLLGQGTDTQYF. In nucleotides, the CDR3 is TGTGCCAGCAGTTTATTGGGTCAGGGGACAGATACGCAGTATTTT. The chain has TRBV28 and TRBJ2-3, with D tentatively TRBD1 (6 bases). From germline, CDR1 is MDHEN and CDR2 SYDVKM. Deletions cut 1 base from V and 3 bases from J, with 11 bases between. CDR3 length: 15 residues.